Below are 6 T cell receptor beta chains sequenced from a single sample in a study of cytomegalovirus exposure and HLA in healthy donors. PCR was performed using 60 Vbeta and 13 Jbeta primers. Sequencing was performed with immunoSEQ multiplex PCR; in TCRdb, only in-frame clones are kept and a portion is missing. The sample shows over 150,000 clones, 65% to 90% of them seen only once. The specimen sequenced was PBMCs. These receptors were collected from a man aged 50 or older in good health and CMV-seropositive.

CDR3 protein: CASSSGTVYEQYF. DNA for the CDR3: TGTGCCAGCAGTTCCGGGACAGTCTACGAGCAGTACTTC. The rearrangement uses TRBV6-6 and TRBJ2-7; 7 bases match TRBD1. J gave up 3 bases and V 4 bases, and 3 bases lay outside the gene matches. From germline, CDR1 is MNHNY and CDR2 SVGAGI (reference sequence). The CDR3 consists of 13 residues.

The genes are TRBV7-9 and TRBJ1-2; no clear D gene. CDR1 is SEHNR and CDR2 is FQNEAQ in the germline V gene (reference sequence). V shed 2 bases and J shed 3 bases, with 13 bases lying between them. CDR3 length: 15 residues. The CDR3 spells CASSLRGIDYYGYTF. CDR3 nucleotide sequence: TGTGCCAGCAGCTTACGGGGAATTGATTACTATGGCTACACCTTC.

This sequence joins TRBV5-6 and TRBJ2-1, with 15 positions matching TRBD2. This CDR3 comprises 18 residues. With 0 bases clipped from V and 8 bases from J, the junction kept 9 bases outside the gene matches. From germline, CDR1 is SGHDT and CDR2 YYEEEE. CDR3 loop: CASSLVRTSGRAFDEQFF. As DNA, the CDR3 is TGTGCCAGCAGCTTGGTGAGGACTAGCGGGAGGGCCTTCGATGAGCAGTTCTTC. The whole variable domain, remainder taken from reference TRBV5-6 and TRBJ2-1, is DAGVTQSPTHLIKTRGQQVTLRCSPKSGHDTVSWYQQALGQGPQFIFQYYEEEERQRGNFPDRFSGHQFPNYSSELNVNALLLGDSALYLCASSLVRTSGRAFDEQFFGPGTRLTVL.

This sequence joins TRBV2 and TRBJ1-5; the D is unclear. The V gene lost 6 bases and the J gene lost 12 bases, with 15 bases spanning the gap. This CDR3 spans 12 amino acids. Germline V gives CDR1 SNHLY, CDR2 FYNNEI. CDR3 sequence: CASSVPNGDQHF. In DNA, the CDR3 is TGTGCCAGCAGCGTTCCGAACGGGGACCAGCATTTT.

The chain uses TRBV9 and TRBJ2-7, with 11 bases matching TRBD2. Per the germline V gene, CDR1 is SGDLS and CDR2 is YYNGEE. The length of the CDR3 is 15 residues. Trimming took 4 bases from V and 1 from J; bases not matched to a gene: 4. DNA for the CDR3: TGTGCCAGCAGCCCCAGACTAGCGGGGTCCTACGAGCAGTACTTC. As protein: CASSPRLAGSYEQYF.

The CDR3 is CASSHRTGEYF. CDR3 in DNA: TGTGCCAGCAGCCATAGGACTGGGGAGTACTTC. This chain uses TRBV28 with TRBJ2-7, with D possibly being TRBD2 (5 bases). The CDR3 has 11 amino acids. The germline V and J ends were trimmed by 6 bases and 11 bases, with 14 bases remaining between them. CDR1 MDHEN and CDR2 SYDVKM come from the germline V gene.